The rows below give T cell receptor beta chains drawn from one sample of a study of shared clonotypes between healthy human individuals. Only in-frame clones appear in the TCRdb table, and some are missing; sequencing was by immunoSEQ multiplex PCR. The sample includes over 1.4 million clones, 96% of them seen just once. The sample comprised naive CD4+ T cells sorted from blood. The origin of the receptors is a man aged 25-45 years in good health. Both conserved end residues are part of each CDR3. Each record gives: J gene, clone size, D gene, V gene, CDR3 DNA, CDR3 protein. D genes are given only for firm matches. The size of a clone is reported for some rows only, either as once, few or many, or as a class for expanded clones.

j_call: TRBJ2-7
clone_size: once
d_call: .
v_call: TRBV25-1
cdr3_nt: TGTGCCAGCAGTGAATCCCTCTCCTACGAGCAGTACTTC
cdr3_aa: CASSESLSYEQYF

j_call: TRBJ2-7
clone_size: .
d_call: TRBD1
v_call: TRBV27
cdr3_nt: TGTGCCAGCAGTCCTACTTCAATGCCGGGACAGGACACCTACGAGCAGTACTTC
cdr3_aa: CASSPTSMPGQDTYEQYF

j_call: TRBJ2-3
clone_size: .
d_call: .
v_call: TRBV5-1
cdr3_nt: TGCGCCAGCAGCTCCCCGCTTTTGGATACGCAGTATTTT
cdr3_aa: CASSSPLLDTQYF

j_call: TRBJ2-1
clone_size: .
d_call: TRBD2
v_call: TRBV9
cdr3_nt: TGTGCCAGCAGCGTAGAGGGGAAGCTGGCGGGAGTTATGAATGAGCAGTTCTTC
cdr3_aa: CASSVEGKLAGVMNEQFF

j_call: TRBJ2-5
clone_size: .
d_call: TRBD1
v_call: TRBV5-1
cdr3_nt: TGCGCCAGCAGCTTCGGGACAGAGGAGACCCAGTACTTC
cdr3_aa: CASSFGTEETQYF

j_call: TRBJ2-1
clone_size: .
d_call: TRBD2
v_call: TRBV6-6
cdr3_nt: TGTGCCAGCAGGAGTAGCGGGGGCAACAATGAGCAGTTCTTC
cdr3_aa: CASRSSGGNNEQFF

j_call: TRBJ1-2
clone_size: .
d_call: .
v_call: TRBV5-1
cdr3_nt: TGCGCCAGCAGCGTAGGGGCGGTCGAGGGCTACACCTTC
cdr3_aa: CASSVGAVEGYTF

j_call: TRBJ2-5
clone_size: .
d_call: .
v_call: TRBV19
cdr3_nt: TGTGCCAGTAGCCGTCAGGGTTACGAGACCCAGTACTTC
cdr3_aa: CASSRQGYETQYF

j_call: TRBJ1-1
clone_size: .
d_call: .
v_call: TRBV18
cdr3_nt: TGTGCCAGCTCACGCCGGGGGCAGTCCTGGAGTCACACTGAAGCTTTCTTT
cdr3_aa: CASSRRGQSWSHTEAFF

j_call: TRBJ2-7
clone_size: .
d_call: .
v_call: TRBV11-2
cdr3_nt: TGTGCCAGCAGCTTCTATATCAGGGGAATCGGCAACGAGCAGTACTTC
cdr3_aa: CASSFYIRGIGNEQYF

j_call: TRBJ2-2
clone_size: .
d_call: TRBD2
v_call: TRBV7-2
cdr3_nt: TGTGCCAGCAGCCATGGACTAGGTGATTACGGGGAGCTGTTTTTT
cdr3_aa: CASSHGLGDYGELFF

j_call: TRBJ1-5
clone_size: .
d_call: .
v_call: TRBV7-2
cdr3_nt: TGTGCCAGCAGCCCTAGTTTGGGGGTGGGTCAGCCCCAGCATTTT
cdr3_aa: CASSPSLGVGQPQHF

j_call: TRBJ1-1
clone_size: .
d_call: .
v_call: TRBV30
cdr3_nt: TGTGCCTGGAGTGCCCCCTCCCGACAGCCAGAAGCTTTCTTT
cdr3_aa: CAWSAPSRQPEAFF

j_call: TRBJ1-3
clone_size: .
d_call: TRBD1
v_call: TRBV28
cdr3_nt: TGTGCCAGCAGCTCCCCACCGGGACAGAGACTCTCTGGAAACACCATATATTTT
cdr3_aa: CASSSPPGQRLSGNTIYF

j_call: TRBJ2-5
clone_size: .
d_call: .
v_call: TRBV28
cdr3_nt: TGTGCCAGCAGTAGTAGTTTGCGACAAGAGACCCAGTACTTC
cdr3_aa: CASSSSLRQETQYF

j_call: TRBJ1-1
clone_size: .
d_call: .
v_call: TRBV10-3
cdr3_nt: TGTGCCGTCGTGGGGGGCGCGAACACTGAAGCTTTCTTT
cdr3_aa: CAVVGGANTEAFF

j_call: TRBJ2-1
clone_size: .
d_call: .
v_call: TRBV9
cdr3_nt: TGTGCCAGCAGCGCCACGGGACACCGCTCCTACAATGAGCAGTTCTTC
cdr3_aa: CASSATGHRSYNEQFF

j_call: TRBJ2-1
clone_size: .
d_call: TRBD2
v_call: TRBV10-3
cdr3_nt: TGTGCCATCAGTGAAATAGCGGGAGGTTTATATGAGCAGTTCTTC
cdr3_aa: CAISEIAGGLYEQFF

j_call: TRBJ1-1
clone_size: once
d_call: .
v_call: TRBV5-4
cdr3_nt: TGTGCCAGCAGCTGGGACACAGACTACACTGAAGCTTTCTTT
cdr3_aa: CASSWDTDYTEAFF

j_call: TRBJ2-7
clone_size: .
d_call: .
v_call: TRBV2
cdr3_nt: TGTGCCAGCCGCCTTTTTTCCAACTCCTACGAGCAGTACTTC
cdr3_aa: CASRLFSNSYEQYF